The clone carrying this T cell receptor beta chain came up once. The data were taken from a study of T cell responses to AZD1222 COVID-19 vaccine. The protocol was immunoSEQ multiplex PCR, while the TCRdb copy is restricted to in-frame clones and leaves out a portion. The sample consists of about 56,000 clones, approximately 83% of them appearing once. The CDR3 sequence is 15 residues long. Germline values: CDR1 MDHEN, CDR2 SYDVKM. With V trimmed by 5 bases and J by 2 bases, 5 bases remained unmatched. This sequence was found in an adult in good health. This chain joins TRBV28 and TRBJ1-5; 8 nucleotides match TRBD1. The sequencing here drew on peripheral blood, taken on day 0 of AZD1222 vaccination. The DNA for the CDR3 is TGTGCCAGCAGTACAGGGGGGAGGGGCAATCAGCCCCAGCATTTT. The encoded protein is CASSTGGRGNQPQHF.